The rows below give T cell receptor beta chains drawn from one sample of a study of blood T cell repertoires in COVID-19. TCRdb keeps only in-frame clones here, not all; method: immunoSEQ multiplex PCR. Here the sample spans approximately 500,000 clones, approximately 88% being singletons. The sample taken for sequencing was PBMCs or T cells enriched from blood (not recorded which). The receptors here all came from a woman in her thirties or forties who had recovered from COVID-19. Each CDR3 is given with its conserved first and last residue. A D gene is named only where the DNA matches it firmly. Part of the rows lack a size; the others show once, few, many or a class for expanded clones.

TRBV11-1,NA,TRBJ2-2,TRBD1,CASSSGQGDTGELFF,TGTGCCAGCAGCTCGGGACAGGGAGATACCGGGGAGCTGTTTTTT
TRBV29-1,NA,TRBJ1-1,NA,CSVDVGENTEAFF,TGCAGCGTAGATGTCGGGGAGAACACTGAAGCTTTCTTT
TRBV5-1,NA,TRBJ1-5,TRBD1,CASSVGDRGNQPQHF,TGCGCCAGCAGCGTAGGGGACAGAGGGAATCAGCCCCAGCATTTT
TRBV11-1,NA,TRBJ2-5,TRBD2,CASNSGNEETQYF,TGTGCCAGCAACAGCGGGAATGAAGAGACCCAGTACTTC
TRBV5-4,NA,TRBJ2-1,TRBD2,CASSLPLVVAGGEQFF,TGTGCCAGCAGCTTGCCGCTCGTGGTAGCGGGAGGAGAGCAGTTCTTC
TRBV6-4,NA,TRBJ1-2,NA,CASSMDSNYGYTF,TGTGCCAGCAGTATGGACAGTAACTATGGCTACACCTTC
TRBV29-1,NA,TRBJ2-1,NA,CSVEAASASSYNEQFF,TGCAGCGTTGAAGCCGCTAGCGCCAGCTCCTACAATGAGCAGTTCTTC
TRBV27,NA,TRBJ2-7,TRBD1,CASWELGTAFEQYF,TGTGCCAGCTGGGAGCTGGGGACAGCCTTCGAGCAGTACTTC
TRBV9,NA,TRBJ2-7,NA,CASSVGSRYEQYF,TGTGCCAGCAGCGTAGGGTCGCGGTACGAGCAGTACTTC
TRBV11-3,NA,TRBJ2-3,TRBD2,CASSPPRGGPGDTQYF,TGTGCCAGCAGCCCCCCGAGGGGAGGGCCGGGAGATACGCAGTATTTT
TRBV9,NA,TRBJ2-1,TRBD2,CASSYSPLAGTYNEQFF,TGTGCCAGCAGCTACAGTCCCCTAGCGGGTACATACAATGAGCAGTTCTTC
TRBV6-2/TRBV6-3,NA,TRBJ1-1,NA,CASSPRTEAFF,TGTGCCAGCAGCCCTCGCACTGAAGCTTTCTTT
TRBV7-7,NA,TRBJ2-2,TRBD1,CASSATTGSGELFF,TGTGCCAGCAGCGCAACGACAGGGAGCGGGGAGCTGTTTTTT
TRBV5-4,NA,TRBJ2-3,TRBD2,CASSPGGASGRSDTQYF,TGTGCCAGCAGCCCGGGTGGGGCTAGCGGGAGGTCAGATACGCAGTATTTT
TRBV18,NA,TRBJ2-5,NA,CASSPGLLETQYF,TGTGCCAGCTCACCGGGACTGCTAGAGACCCAGTACTTC
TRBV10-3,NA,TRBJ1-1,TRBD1,CATRGQVFTEAFF,TGTGCCACTAGGGGACAGGTGTTCACTGAAGCTTTCTTT
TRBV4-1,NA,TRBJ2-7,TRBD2,CASSQDLGLAGELEQYF,TGCGCCAGCAGCCAAGATCTCGGGCTAGCGGGAGAGCTCGAGCAGTACTTC
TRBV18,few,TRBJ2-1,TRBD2,CASSPSGGRVDNEQFF,TGTGCCAGCTCACCCTCCGGCGGGAGGGTCGACAATGAGCAGTTCTTC
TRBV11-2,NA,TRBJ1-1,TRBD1,CASSLRQGKLEAFF,TGTGCCAGCAGCTTAAGACAGGGGAAGCTCGAAGCTTTCTTT
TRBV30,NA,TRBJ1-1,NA,CAWSETSMNTEAFF,TGTGCCTGGAGTGAAACCAGTATGAACACTGAAGCTTTCTTT
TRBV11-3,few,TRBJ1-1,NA,CASSSTGGRAEAFF,TGTGCCAGCAGCTCTACGGGGGGCAGGGCTGAAGCTTTCTTT
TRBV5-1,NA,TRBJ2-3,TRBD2,CASSLATSGRSDTQYF,TGCGCCAGCAGCTTGGCTACTAGCGGGAGGTCAGATACGCAGTATTTT
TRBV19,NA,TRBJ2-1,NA,CASSPLGPSYNEQFF,TGTGCCAGTAGCCCGCTGGGGCCCTCCTACAATGAGCAGTTCTTC
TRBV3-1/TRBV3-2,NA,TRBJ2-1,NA,CASSQDRRYNEQFF,TGTGCCAGCAGCCAAGATCGCAGATACAATGAGCAGTTCTTC
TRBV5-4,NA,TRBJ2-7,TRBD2,CASSSPSGRVAYEQYF,TGTGCCAGCAGCAGTCCGAGCGGGAGGGTGGCCTACGAGCAGTACTTC
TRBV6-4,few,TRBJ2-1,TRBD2,CASSGETSGANEQFF,TGTGCCAGCAGTGGGGAGACTAGCGGGGCCAATGAGCAGTTCTTC
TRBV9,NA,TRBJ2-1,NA,CASSESPTHNEQFF,TGTGCCAGCAGCGAGTCCCCCACACACAATGAGCAGTTCTTC
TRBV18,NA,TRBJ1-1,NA,CASSPPVVGGTEAFF,TGTGCCAGCTCACCACCGGTGGTGGGGGGCACTGAAGCTTTCTTT
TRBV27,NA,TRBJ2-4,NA,CASSLVPGGKNIQYF,TGTGCCAGCAGTTTAGTCCCCGGGGGCAAAAACATTCAGTACTTC
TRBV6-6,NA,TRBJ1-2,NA,CASSRRTAVDTF,TGTGCCAGCAGTAGGAGGACAGCCGTTGACACCTTC
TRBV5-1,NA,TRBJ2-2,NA,CASSFGNTGELFF,TGCGCCAGCAGCTTCGGGAACACCGGGGAGCTGTTTTTT
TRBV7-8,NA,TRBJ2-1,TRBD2,CASSLAIAGGLEQFF,TGTGCCAGCAGCCTGGCGATAGCGGGAGGGTTGGAGCAGTTCTTC
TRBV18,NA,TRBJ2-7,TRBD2,CASSHEDIAGGIRLDEQYF,TGTGCCAGCTCACACGAAGACATAGCGGGAGGGATAAGGCTCGACGAGCAGTACTTC
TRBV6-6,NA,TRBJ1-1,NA,CASSYSYGGSSEAFF,TGTGCCAGCAGTTACTCGTATGGGGGCTCAAGCGAAGCTTTCTTT
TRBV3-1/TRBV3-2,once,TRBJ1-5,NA,CASSQASSNQPQHF,TGTGCCAGCAGCCAAGCGAGCTCCAATCAGCCCCAGCATTTT
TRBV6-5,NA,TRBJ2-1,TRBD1,CASGTAAYNEQFF,TGTGCCAGTGGGACAGCCGCCTACAATGAGCAGTTCTTC
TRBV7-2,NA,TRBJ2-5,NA,CASSLEAATGETQYF,TGTGCCAGCAGCTTAGAAGCAGCCACAGGAGAGACCCAGTACTTC
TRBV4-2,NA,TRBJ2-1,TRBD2,CASSQDRGSGAYNEQFF,TGTGCCAGCAGCCAAGATCGTGGTAGCGGGGCCTACAATGAGCAGTTCTTC
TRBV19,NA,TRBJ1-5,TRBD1,CASRHLTGGINQPQHF,TGTGCCAGTAGACACCTTACAGGGGGTATTAATCAGCCCCAGCATTTT
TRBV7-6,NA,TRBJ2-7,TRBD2,CASSSPSSGRIYEQYF,TGTGCCAGCAGCTCCCCCTCTAGCGGGAGAATCTACGAGCAGTACTTC
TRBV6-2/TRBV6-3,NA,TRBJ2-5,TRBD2,CASSYAGGMETQYF,TGTGCCAGCAGTTACGCGGGAGGGATGGAGACCCAGTACTTC
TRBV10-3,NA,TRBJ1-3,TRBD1,CAISEPGQNSGNTIYF,TGTGCCATCAGTGAGCCGGGACAGAACTCTGGAAACACCATATATTTT
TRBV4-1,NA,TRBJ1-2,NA,CASSQESGVANYGYTF,TGCGCCAGCAGCCAAGAATCGGGGGTGGCTAACTATGGCTACACCTTC
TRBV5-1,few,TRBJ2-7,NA,CASSLDQDRAYEQYF,TGCGCCAGCAGCTTGGACCAGGACAGAGCCTACGAGCAGTACTTC
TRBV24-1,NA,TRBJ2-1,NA,CATSDRAFGGYNEQFF,TGTGCCACCAGCGATAGGGCTTTTGGGGGGTACAATGAGCAGTTCTTC
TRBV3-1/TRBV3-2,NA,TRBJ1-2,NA,CASSQAGRIYGYTF,TGTGCCAGCAGCCAAGCGGGAAGGATCTATGGCTACACCTTC